This T cell receptor beta chain was recorded in a study of cytomegalovirus exposure and HLA in healthy donors. Regarding the study as a whole: In a later analysis, HLA-associated TCR beta chains were more clonally expanded than equally common others. Presence/absence analyses supposed approximately even sequencing depth among donors.

Trimming took 6 bases from V and 5 from J, leaving 19 bases between them. This CDR3 has 15 residues. Germline V lookup: CDR1 SNHLY, CDR2 FYNNEI. Regarding this clone: Its target is unknown.

13 Jbeta primers and 60 Vbeta primers were used for the PCR. Some clones are missing from TCRdb's copy, which holds only in-frame ones; the method was immunoSEQ multiplex PCR. The table includes about 140,000 clones, 82% detected once. Donors likely had unrecorded immune exposures despite being nominally healthy when sampled. The genes are TRBV2 and TRBJ1-1, with no clear D. This clonotype originated in a male donor in good health and CMV-seronegative. The specimen was PBMCs. Here the CDR3 DNA reads TGTGCCAGCAGCGCCCGGGAGCTTATTGGAACTGAAGCTTTCTTT. Amino acid sequence: CASSARELIGTEAFF.